This T cell receptor (beta chain) originates from a study of monozygotic twins with inflammatory bowel disease (dated 2019 in TCRdb). General notes on the study: In total, approximately 28 monozygotic twin pairs made up the full study: 19 Danish pairs, all IBD-discordant, plus nine German pairs, of which four were IBD-concordant and five were IBD-discordant. Within discordant pairs, disease-associated traits were sought mainly by comparing IBD patients with their genetically identical healthy co-twins. Each individual had, on average, about 151 000 unique TCRalpha sequences and 181 000 unique TCRbeta sequences available for analysis.

Broad study findings and their caveats: No difference in repertoire similarity was observed between concordant and discordant twins, possibly owing to limited statistical power. The results gave no support for a single strong signal or clonotype linked to IBD. A decrease in TCRbeta repertoire diversity, as measured by inverse Simpson index, was observed in IBD patients compared with their healthy co-twins. IBD patients shared fewer clonotypes with other individuals than healthy twins did, most markedly in patients showing signs of disease activity. Different T cell subtypes could not be distinguished in the analysis. Differing immunosuppressive treatments among patients may have added background noise and inter-individual variability to the repertoires.

Its CDR3 holds 13 amino acids, cysteine through phenylalanine. DNA was not recorded. CDR1 is given as LGHNA and CDR2 as YSLEER, both from the germline V gene. To note about this clonotype: Its specific antigen is unknown.

A roughly 2.4 ml peripheral blood sample was drawn into PAXgene tubes per donor and stored at -80°C. Total RNA was isolated from whole blood with the PAXgene blood miRNA kit on an automated QIAcube, without T cell sorting. Peripheral blood from monozygotic twin pairs who were concordant or discordant for inflammatory bowel disease underwent deep TCRalpha and TCRbeta repertoire profiling using unique molecular barcoding. For every twin pair, smoking habits were documented, and each individual was categorised as a current, former or never smoker. The library was generated by 5' RACE. The input for every TCR library was approximately 3,500 ng of total RNA. For each sample, cDNA synthesis was carried out in eight separate reactions using SMARTScribe reverse transcriptase. Unique molecular identifiers containing a 6-nucleotide sample barcode were introduced through template switching during cDNA synthesis. Amplification of TCRalpha and TCRbeta cDNA involved two nested PCRs of around 16 and 10 cycles, and each PCR was followed by bead purification. Before amplification, the cDNA was treated with uracil DNA-glycosylase and purified using the QIAquick PCR purification kit. In the second PCR, Illumina TruSeq-compatible adapters and sample-specific barcodes were added. Library quality and concentration were assessed using TapeStation and Qubit, and 5 to 6 ng of each library was pooled. The pooled libraries were sequenced with 2 x 100 bp reads and custom sequencing primers on an Illumina HiSeq2500 single-index Rapid Run. In the authors' own workflow: UMI-based consensus assembly with MiGEC version 1.2.6 was used to correct PCR and sequencing errors. V(D)J alignment, clonotype assembly and CDR3 extraction were performed with MiXCR version 2.1.1. To normalise gene usage, clonotype sharing and MAIT/NKT TCR abundance, the analysis used the top 1000, 10 000 and 20 000 clonotypes per sample. Diversity was computed as the inverse Simpson index with the vegan R package after downsampling to 27 000 UMIs. Paired Mann-Whitney U tests on discordant twin pairs were used, with Benjamini-Hochberg multiple-testing correction. TCRdb reprocessed the reads and provides one entry for every CDR3 protein sequence; no DNA is given. TCRdb, not the authors, supplied the V and J calls. The sample's table covers some 440,000 distinct CDR3 sequences. The top ten constitute about 2.4% of the sample.

Sequenced: blood. This TCR was sampled from a human donor with ulcerative colitis or Crohn's disease, or a healthy co-twin of an affected twin (not recorded which). The rearrangement combines TRBV4-3 with TRBJ1-5. The CDR3 region has the sequence CASSADRDQPQHF.